The rows below give T cell receptor beta chains drawn from one sample of a study of blood T cell repertoires in COVID-19. Assay used: immunoSEQ multiplex PCR; TCRdb lists only in-frame clones, some missing. The sample has 150,000 or so clones; around nine tenths are singletons. Sequencing was done on a sample of peripheral blood. Receptors originate from a human donor in a cohort sampled during active COVID-19. The conserved cysteine and the conserved F or W are not part of the CDR3 here.

v_gene,j_gene,CDR3aa
TRBV4-2,TRBJ2-1,ASSQARTSGYNEQF
TRBV6-6,TRBJ2-5,ASQTTQETQY
TRBV2,TRBJ2-1,ASAGFVAVTYNEQF
TRBV30,TRBJ1-6,AWRGMPQGAKSPLH
TRBV6-4,TRBJ1-5,ASSPQGGRDQPQH
TRBV3-1/TRBV3-2,TRBJ1-5,ASSPVRGSQPQH
TRBV30,TRBJ1-3,AWRRGGAGNTIY
TRBV24-1,TRBJ2-7,ATSGDGTYEQY
TRBV5-1,TRBJ2-7,ASSLVTGGSYEQY
TRBV19,TRBJ1-4,ARQGGNEKLF
TRBV24-1,TRBJ2-5,ATSDWASGGALMEETQY
TRBV19,TRBJ1-5,ASSIRGDNQPQH
TRBV24-1,TRBJ2-2,ATRGAGELF
TRBV30,TRBJ2-7,AWSARSYEQY
TRBV7-3,TRBJ2-7,ASSSGGAYEQY
TRBV2,TRBJ2-7,ASAHRGRLYEQY
TRBV7-2,TRBJ1-1,ASSSGTGGRTEAF
TRBV5-5,TRBJ2-3,ASSGGQFGGTDTQY
TRBV6-5,TRBJ1-1,ASSYGGLSAF
TRBV30,TRBJ1-6,AWTEPLGQTNSPLH
TRBV29-1,TRBJ1-4,SVGTANSEKLF
TRBV5-3,TRBJ2-7,ARSEQDLAYEQY
TRBV27,TRBJ2-2,ASSRTGISGGAQTGELF
TRBV19,TRBJ2-5,ASSNGRGQETQY
TRBV23-1,TRBJ1-3,ASCGVPAGNTIY
TRBV7-9,TRBJ2-7,ASSGQGAYEQY